The clone carrying this T cell receptor (beta chain) appeared a single time. As yet, its antigen is unknown. Sequencing used immunoSEQ multiplex PCR; TCRdb keeps in-frame clones, though not all of them. The data show under 250,000 clones, 70% to 90% seen once. These data originate in a study of cytomegalovirus exposure and HLA in healthy donors. Study conclusions and caveats: Subsequent analysis revealed that first-cohort TCR clusters tended to co-occur in the 120 or so validation repertoires. Many donors carried some public TCRs, although rarity characterized most TCR sequences.

V lost 1 base, J lost 9 bases, and 5 bases stayed unmatched. The CDR3 runs 14 residues. The V gene's germline CDR1 is LGHNA and CDR2 YNFKEQ. The sequence came from a woman under 30 in good health and CMV-seronegative. This sequence joins TRBV4-2 and TRBJ2-7, with 11 nucleotides matching TRBD2. The sample comprised PBMCs. Here the CDR3 DNA reads TGTGCCAGCAGCCAAGGCCTAGCGGGGGGACTGCAGTACTTC. It encodes CASSQGLAGGLQYF.